This TCR beta chain stems from a study of blood T cell repertoires in COVID-19. Unmatched junction bases numbered 12, after V lost 6 bases and J lost 8 bases. The CDR3 runs to 15 residues. Germline V lookup: CDR1 MNHEY, CDR2 SVGAGI. Sequencing was performed with immunoSEQ multiplex PCR; in TCRdb, only in-frame clones are kept and a portion is missing. The data show 95,000 to 110,000 clones, over 70% seen once. Sequencing input: peripheral blood. V gene TRBV6-5 combines with J gene TRBJ2-1; 8 bases are a match to TRBD2. The origin of this receptor is a human donor in a cohort sampled during active or convalescent COVID-19. Here the CDR3 reads CASREAGGERYEQFF. CDR3 bases: TGTGCCAGCAGGGAGGCGGGGGGCGAGAGGTATGAGCAGTTCTTC.